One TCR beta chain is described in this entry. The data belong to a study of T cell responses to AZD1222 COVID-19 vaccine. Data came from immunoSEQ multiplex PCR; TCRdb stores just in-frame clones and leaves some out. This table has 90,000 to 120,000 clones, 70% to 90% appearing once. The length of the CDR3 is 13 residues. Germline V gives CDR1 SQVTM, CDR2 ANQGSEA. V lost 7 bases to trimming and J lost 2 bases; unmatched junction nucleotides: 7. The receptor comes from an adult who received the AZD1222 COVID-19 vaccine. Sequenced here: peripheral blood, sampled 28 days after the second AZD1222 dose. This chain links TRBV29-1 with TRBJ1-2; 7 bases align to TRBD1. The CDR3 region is CSARDSVNYGYTF. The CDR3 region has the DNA TGCAGCGCGAGGGACAGCGTGAACTATGGCTACACCTTC.